This TCR beta chain originates from a study of cytomegalovirus exposure and HLA in healthy donors. Study summary: Findings of an earlier analysis included around 100 million unique TCR beta sequences from 180 million or so T cells.

The PCR used 60 Vbeta and 13 Jbeta primers. The method was immunoSEQ multiplex PCR; TCRdb's version includes in-frame clones alone and lacks a portion of them. In the table there are about 130,000 clones, 83% of which are singletons. Study-level points and caveats: As a later analysis revealed, most CMV-associated TCR beta chains appeared HLA-restricted.

Notes on this clone: No antigen is known for it.

The germline V gene encodes CDR1 LGHNA and CDR2 YSLEER. V shed 0 bases, J shed 0 bases, and the junction held 7 bases outside the gene matches. The CDR3 extends over 18 amino acids. Though nominally healthy at sampling, donors likely had unrecorded immune exposures. This receptor was identified in a girl aged 2 to 9 in good health and CMV-seronegative. The sample consisted of PBMCs. This rearrangement joins TRBV4-3 to TRBJ2-5, with 10 bases that match TRBD2. The CDR3 here is CASSQEGTAGGYQETQYF. The CDR3 DNA reads as TGCGCCAGCAGCCAAGAAGGGACAGCGGGGGGGTACCAAGAGACCCAGTACTTC.